The 6 T cell receptor beta chains given below trace back to one sample, sequenced in a study of T cell repertoires in cytomegalovirus infection. Using its own MiXCR run on the reads, TCRdb lists one record per CDR3 protein. This sample has approximately 910,000 distinct CDR3 sequences; roughly 30% occur once, and the top ten carry about 14%. Their antigens are not known. Here the sequenced sample was cultured CD8+ T cells from PBMCs, taken from culture after CMV antigen stimulation. The receptors were sampled from a human donor in good health (CMV status not recorded). Some clones in this sample may be carry-over from other donors' samples.

Concerning this clonotype: Here the CDR3 omits its conserved ending phenylalanine or tryptophan, so a read error is the likely source. This chain links TRBV6-2 or TRBV6-3 with TRBJ2-7, with D perhaps matching TRBD1 (6 bases). V was cut by 6 bases and J by 5 bases, with 8 bases left in between. This CDR3 spans 11 amino acids. Germline CDR1 MNHEY, CDR2 SVGEGT. CDR3 region: CASRQGNEQYA. The CDR3 coding sequence is TGTGCCAGCAGACAGGGTAACGAGCAGTACGCC.

This rearrangement joins TRBV10-3 to TRBJ2-7; D possibly matches TRBD1 or TRBD2 (6 bases each). V lost 4 bases and J 5 bases, leaving 21 bases between the germline ends. CDR3 length equals 16 residues. In germline, CDR1 is ENHRY, CDR2 SYGVKD. CDR3 DNA sequence: TGTGCCATCAGTGCGAACACCCGGGGGCGGGTGCACGAGCAGTACTTC. Its translation is CAISANTRGRVHEQYF.

A few counts support this clonotype. The chain recombines TRBV6-1 with TRBJ2-1; D unresolved. This CDR3 contains 13 residues. Deletions cut 5 bases from V and 2 bases from J, with 7 bases between. Germline-derived CDR1 and CDR2 are MNHNS and SASEGT. CDR3 loop: CASSPHPYNEQFF. CDR3 DNA: TGTGCCAGCAGTCCCCATCCCTACAATGAGCAGTTCTTC.

The chain employs TRBV6-5 and TRBJ2-2, with 9 bases identical to TRBD1. Germline V gives CDR1 MNHEY, CDR2 SVGAGI. Germline trimming cut 2 bases from V and 6 bases from J; bases unmatched to any gene: 4. This CDR3 is built from 15 residues. The CDR3 sequence is CASSYARTGAGELFF. The CDR3 bases are TGTGCCAGCAGTTACGCGAGGACAGGGGCCGGGGAGCTGTTTTTT.

In this sample, this clonotype turned up a few times. The genes are TRBV28 and TRBJ2-5, with D unclear. The V and J ends lost 5 bases and 0 bases respectively, with 13 bases between them. CDR1 is MDHEN and CDR2 is SYDVKM in the germline V gene. The CDR3 is 15 residues long. The CDR3 loop is CASSPFSENQETQYF. Here the CDR3 DNA reads TGTGCCAGCAGTCCATTCTCAGAGAACCAAGAGACCCAGTACTTC.

The chain recombines TRBV20-1 with TRBJ1-5; D remains ambiguous. The germline CDR1 and CDR2 sequences are DFQATT and SNEGSKA (reference sequence). Between the trimmed V and J ends, which lost 5 bases and 7 bases, there was a span of 18 bases. The CDR3 is made up of 14 amino acids. The CDR3 DNA is TGCAGTGCTCGCCTGAGAGGGCTAGGCCAGCCCCAGCATTTT. Translated: CSARLRGLGQPQHF.